In its sample, the clone carrying this T cell receptor (beta chain) was seen a few times. The antigen is undetermined. This sample stems from a study of T-cell memory formation after mild COVID-19. cDNA libraries for TCR alpha and TCR beta, carrying sample barcodes and UMIs, came from 5'RACE with constant-segment primers. One entry per CDR3 protein, called by TCRdb with MiXCR from the 5' RACE reads. The sample lists about 350,000 distinct CDR3 sequences, roughly an eighth occurring once. Study-wide results and caveats: The main location of contracting CD4+ clones was CM and EM, and that of contracting CD8+ clones was EMRA. Whether day 37 second-wave clones are SARS-CoV-2-specific was not confirmed.

The germline V gene encodes CDR1 SGHVS and CDR2 FNYEAQ. V lost 8 bases, J lost 5 bases, and 6 bases lay in between. The CDR3 spans 10 residues. The chain uses TRBV7-6 and TRBJ2-5; D is uncertain. This TCR was recovered from a man between 18 and 35 years old who had mild COVID-19 (a few samples of this study predate the infection). Cell type and time point are not known. The sequenced sample was PBMCs or a T cell subset sorted from them (not recorded which). This CDR3 is CASGFETQYF. The CDR3 nucleotides are TGTGCCAGCGGGTTCGAGACCCAGTACTTC.